This passage covers 31 T cell receptor beta chains from one sample sequenced in a study of blood T cell repertoires in COVID-19. The assay was immunoSEQ multiplex PCR, and TCRdb's table has in-frame clones only and misses some. Among around 440,000 clones listed, about nine tenths were seen once. The sequenced sample consisted of peripheral blood. Receptors originate from a woman aged 45-59 years with COVID-19, enrolled during active disease.

The rearrangement uses TRBV6-5 and TRBJ2-5; 8 bases line up with TRBD1. CDR3 length equals 15 residues. V lost 7 bases to trimming and J lost 3 bases; unmatched junction nucleotides: 10. Germline lookup yields CDR1 MNHEY and CDR2 SVGAGI. The CDR3 nucleotides are TGTGCCAGCAAAACGGGACAGGCCCAAGAAGAGACCCAGTACTTC. It encodes CASKTGQAQEETQYF.

V usage is TRBV5-4 and J usage is TRBJ2-7; D ambiguous. The CDR3 has 12 amino acids. V dropped 0 bases and J dropped 5 bases, with 6 bases sitting between them. Germline V gene data show CDR1 as SGHNT and CDR2 as YYREEE (reference sequence). In nucleotides, the CDR3 is TGTGCCAGCAGCTTGGCATCTAACGAGCAGTACTTC. Translating gives CASSLASNEQYF.

The V gene is TRBV5-4, the J gene TRBJ2-5, with TRBD1 identical over 8 bases. Germline V gene data show CDR1 as SGHNT and CDR2 as YYREEE (reference sequence). The CDR3 consists of 17 residues. Trimming cost V 4 bases and J 2 bases; bases outside gene matches: 13. The CDR3 region is CASSPALSRGPQETQYF. The DNA of the CDR3 is TGTGCCAGCAGCCCCGCACTTTCCAGGGGGCCTCAAGAGACCCAGTACTTC.

The V and J genes are TRBV19 and TRBJ1-1; perhaps TRBD1 as D (5 bases). V was cut by 5 bases and J by 2 bases, with 12 bases left in between. Germline CDR1 and CDR2: LNHDA and SQIVND (reference sequence). The CDR3 spans 14 residues. CDR3: CASSLGGINTEAFF. CDR3 sequence (DNA): TGTGCCAGTAGTCTTGGGGGGATCAACACTGAAGCTTTCTTT.

CDR3 in amino acids: CASRRDRPGNTIYF. CDR3 bases: TGTGCCAGTAGAAGGGACAGGCCTGGAAACACCATATATTTT. V is TRBV19 and J is TRBJ1-3; 8 bases map to TRBD1. V lost 6 bases and J lost 2; bases outside the gene matches: 3. The germline gives CDR1 LNHDA, CDR2 SQIVND (reference sequence). This CDR3 is built from 14 residues.

V is TRBV10-1 and J is TRBJ2-7; D may be TRBD2 (5 bases). The germline V gene encodes CDR1 WNHNN and CDR2 SYGVQD (reference sequence). CDR3 size: 13 residues. Trimming took 8 bases from V and 6 from J, leaving 17 bases between them. The CDR3 bases are TGCGCCAGCCGGGATACGGGCAGCCGCGAGCAGTACTTC. Translated: CASRDTGSREQYF.

V is TRBV19 and J is TRBJ1-1; D is undetermined. In germline, CDR1 is LNHDA, CDR2 SQIVND (reference sequence). V lost 9 bases to trimming and J lost 1 base, with 12 bases between them. This CDR3 region has 13 residues. The CDR3 protein is CASDAGGNTEAFF. As DNA, the CDR3 is TGTGCCAGCGACGCTGGAGGGAACACTGAAGCTTTCTTT.

V usage is TRBV5-4 and J usage is TRBJ1-1, with D possibly being TRBD1 (6 bases). In germline, CDR1 is SGHNT, CDR2 YYREEE (reference sequence). V lost 7 bases to trimming and J lost 1 base, with 14 bases between them. The CDR3 covers 14 residues. The DNA of the CDR3 is TGTGCCAGCCATTACAGGGTATCGAACACTGAAGCTTTCTTT. Encoded protein: CASHYRVSNTEAFF.

The genes are TRBV11-2 and TRBJ2-7, with 12 bases that match TRBD2. Germline V CDR1 and CDR2: SGHAT, FQNNGV. CDR3 size: 16 residues. V dropped 4 bases and J dropped 3; count of bases not matched to a gene: 7. CDR3 nucleotide sequence: TGTGCCAGCAGCTCGGCCGGGACTAGCGGGCTCTACGAGCAGTACTTC. This sequence encodes CASSSAGTSGLYEQYF.

The chain couples TRBV19 to TRBJ2-7; a weak D match, TRBD1 (5 bases). The CDR3 totals 14 residues. V was pared by 1 base and J by 4 bases, with 11 bases between. Germline V gene sequence: CDR1 LNHDA, CDR2 SQIVND (reference sequence). The CDR3 DNA reads as TGTGCCAGTAGTATAGTAGGGGCGGAATACGAGCAGTACTTC. Its translation: CASSIVGAEYEQYF.

The V and J genes are TRBV19 and TRBJ2-6; D gene ambiguous. With 5 bases removed from V and 0 bases from J, the gap between germline ends came to 8 bases. This CDR3 is 15 amino acids long. Germline CDR1 and CDR2: LNHDA and SQIVND (reference sequence). The CDR3 here is CASSGPYSGANVLTF. DNA for the CDR3: TGTGCCAGTAGTGGCCCATACTCTGGGGCCAACGTCCTGACTTTC.

V and J are TRBV19 and TRBJ1-2; D uncertain. Germline CDR1 reads LNHDA; CDR2 reads SQIVND (reference sequence). The CDR3 contains 15 residues. V dropped 3 bases and J dropped 8 bases, with 19 bases sitting between them. CDR3 region: CASSMIAEEGWGYTF. The CDR3 DNA reads as TGTGCCAGTAGTATGATAGCTGAGGAGGGTTGGGGCTACACCTTC.

The rearrangement links TRBV30 to TRBJ1-4; maybe TRBD1 (5 bases). Trimming shortened V by 2 bases and J by 4 bases, and 14 bases separated the two germline ends. Germline lookup yields CDR1 GTSNPN and CDR2 SVGIG (reference sequence). The CDR3 has 15 residues. The chain's CDR3 is CAWSLPGLNNEKLFF. The CDR3 DNA reads as TGTGCCTGGAGTCTTCCGGGACTGAATAATGAAAAACTGTTTTTT.

A word on this clone: This CDR3 is also generated by other DNA sequences in the sample. The CDR3 sequence: CASSPEGDYGYTF. In DNA form, the CDR3 reads TGTGCCAGCTCACCCGAGGGGGACTATGGCTACACCTTC. V usage is TRBV18 and J usage is TRBJ1-2, with D possibly matching TRBD1 (6 bases). V was trimmed by 3 bases and J by 3 bases, leaving 8 bases between them. Germline CDR1 and CDR2: KGHSH and LQKENI. CDR3 size: 13 residues.

This chain links TRBV3-1 (or the pseudogene TRBV3-2) with TRBJ1-2, with 7 nucleotides matching TRBD1. The length of the CDR3 is 16 residues. With 1 base clipped from V and 6 bases from J, the junction kept 11 bases outside the gene matches. Germline assignment: CDR1 LGHDT and CDR2 YNNKEL (reference sequence). The CDR3 DNA sequence: TGTGCCAGCAGCCAAGTTCCTGGAGCGACAGGGAATGGCTACACCTTC. This codes for CASSQVPGATGNGYTF.

The rearrangement joins TRBV18 to TRBJ1-2; D unclear. V lost 6 bases and J 9 bases, leaving 20 bases between the germline ends. Germline V CDR1 and CDR2: KGHSH, LQKENI. There are 14 residues in the CDR3. The chain's CDR3 is CASSLTSAQVSYTF. The CDR3 coding sequence is TGTGCCAGCTCCCTAACCTCCGCCCAGGTCAGCTACACCTTC.

This chain connects TRBV27 to TRBJ2-1, with D perhaps TRBD1 (6 bases). Per the germline V gene, CDR1 is MNHEY and CDR2 is SMNVEV (reference sequence). The CDR3 runs 13 residues. V lost 6 bases and J lost 11, with 17 bases in between. CDR3 in DNA: TGTGCCAGCAGCTTCCCCCCGGGACACAAGCAGTTCTTC. This codes for CASSFPPGHKQFF.

The gene calls are TRBV18 and TRBJ2-7, with D tentatively TRBD1 (6 bases). Between the trimmed V and J ends, which lost 2 bases and 6 bases, there was a span of 14 bases. Germline V CDR1 and CDR2: KGHSH, LQKENI. The CDR3 consists of 14 residues. CDR3 amino acids: CASSPDRTPGEQYF. Written as DNA, the CDR3 is TGTGCCAGCTCACCAGACAGGACCCCTGGCGAGCAGTACTTC.

This sequence joins TRBV30 and TRBJ2-3; TRBD1 matches 7 bases. This CDR3 contains 13 residues. From germline, CDR1 is GTSNPN and CDR2 SVGIG (reference sequence). Losses at the gene ends were 5 bases for V and 2 bases for J; bases not matched to a gene: 4. The CDR3 sequence: CAWVTGNTDTQYF. The CDR3 bases are TGTGCCTGGGTGACAGGGAACACAGATACGCAGTATTTT. Combining the CDR3 with reference TRBV30 and TRBJ2-3 gives the whole variable domain SQTIHQWPATLVQPVGSPLSLECTVEGTSNPNLYWYRQAAGRGLQLLFYSVGIGQISSEVPQNLSASRPQDRQFILSSKKLLLSDSGFYLCAWVTGNTDTQYFGPGTRLTVL.

The rearrangement uses TRBV19 and TRBJ1-2, with 8 bases aligning to TRBD1. Germline V gives CDR1 LNHDA, CDR2 SQIVND (reference sequence). V lost 4 bases to trimming and J lost 4 bases; unmatched junction nucleotides: 8. The CDR3 has 15 amino acids. The CDR3 spells CASSRMTGASYGYTF. The CDR3 bases are TGTGCCAGTAGTAGAATGACAGGGGCGAGCTATGGCTACACCTTC.

The chain uses TRBV29-1 and TRBJ1-5; the D is unclear. The CDR3 is made up of 12 amino acids. Trimming took 6 bases from V and 2 from J, leaving 8 bases between them. Germline V gene sequence: CDR1 SQVTM, CDR2 ANQGSEA. CDR3 nucleotides: TGCAGCGTAACAACAGGCAATCAGCCCCAGCATTTT. This translates into CSVTTGNQPQHF.

V is TRBV6-5 and J is TRBJ2-7; D might be TRBD1 (6 bases). The CDR3 has 14 amino acids. Germline values: CDR1 MNHEY, CDR2 SVGAGI. Trimming pared 6 bases from V and 2 bases from J, leaving 14 bases between. The CDR3 region is CASSSPRQAYEQYF. The CDR3 bases are TGTGCCAGCAGCTCCCCCCGACAGGCCTACGAGCAGTACTTC.

This chain uses TRBV20-1 with TRBJ2-1; D is possibly TRBD2 (5 bases). The germline CDR1 and CDR2 sequences are DFQATT and SNEGSKA (reference sequence). The germline V and J ends were trimmed by 3 bases and 9 bases, with 12 bases remaining between them. The CDR3 consists of 12 residues. The CDR3 DNA reads TGCAGTGCTAGTAGGGCCCGGGGTGAGCAGTTCTTC. As protein: CSASRARGEQFF.

This chain joins TRBV5-1 and TRBJ1-2, with 8 positions matching TRBD1. V shed 4 bases and J 2 bases; nucleotides not matched to a gene: 16. CDR3 length equals 18 residues. Germline V gene lookup returns CDR1 SGHRS and CDR2 YFSETQ. The CDR3 DNA is TGCGCCAGCAGCACGAAACTCCCGGGACAGGTCTGGAACTATGGCTACACCTTC. It translates to CASSTKLPGQVWNYGYTF.

This clone was detected only once. The chain recombines TRBV7-9 with TRBJ2-5, with a possible D match to TRBD2 (5 bases). The CDR3 runs to 14 residues. The V end lost 4 bases, the J end lost 5 bases, and 14 bases lay between the germline ends. Germline V gene data show CDR1 as SEHNR and CDR2 as FQNEAQ (reference sequence). As DNA, the CDR3 is TGTGCCAGCAGCTGGGGAGCAGCCCAGGAGACCCAGTACTTC. Its protein is CASSWGAAQETQYF.

The chain uses TRBV25-1 and TRBJ2-3; perhaps TRBD1 as D (6 bases). Germline lookup yields CDR1 MGHDK and CDR2 SYGVNS. Trimming shortened V by 3 bases and J by 3 bases, and 13 bases separated the two germline ends. The CDR3 is 15 residues long. Here the CDR3 DNA reads TGTGCCAGCAGTGACCCGGTCAGGGGAACAGATACGCAGTATTTT. This encodes CASSDPVRGTDTQYF.

The chain is built from TRBV24-1 and TRBJ2-2, with D perhaps TRBD2 (7 bases). This CDR3 is 16 amino acids long. CDR1 KGHDR and CDR2 SFDVKD come from the germline V gene. V was shortened by 4 bases and J by 5 bases, with 16 bases between the two germline ends. CDR3 coding DNA: TGTGCCACCAGTGACTTGGGGGGGGCTGGGACCGGGGAGCTGTTTTTT. This sequence encodes CATSDLGGAGTGELFF.

This sequence joins TRBV2 and TRBJ1-2, with 8 bases that match TRBD1. J lost 4 bases, V lost 6 bases, and 7 bases had no gene match. From germline, CDR1 is SNHLY and CDR2 FYNNEI. The CDR3 has 14 residues. DNA for the CDR3: TGTGCCAGCAGCGGCCGACAGGGGCTCTATGGCTACACCTTC. It translates to CASSGRQGLYGYTF.

The CDR3 DNA reads TGTGCCAGCAGTTACTCGGTAACAGGGGATTCACCCCTCCACTTT. Its translation: CASSYSVTGDSPLHF. The chain uses TRBV6-6 and TRBJ1-6, with TRBD1 matching 7 bases. Germline assignment: CDR1 MNHNY and CDR2 SVGAGI (reference sequence). V shed 0 bases and J 8 bases; nucleotides not matched to a gene: 4. The length of the CDR3 is 15 residues.

This clone was seen only once. The genes are TRBV28 and TRBJ1-5; 9 bases are a match to TRBD1. This CDR3 contains 14 residues. With 6 bases clipped from V and 5 bases from J, the junction kept 5 bases outside the gene matches. Germline V CDR1 and CDR2: MDHEN, SYDVKM. CDR3 region: CASSWDRDYQPQHF. CDR3 nucleotides: TGTGCCAGCAGCTGGGACAGGGATTATCAGCCCCAGCATTTT.

The chain links TRBV7-8 to TRBJ1-1; D is possibly TRBD1 (5 bases). The CDR3 runs 16 residues. The germline CDR1 and CDR2 sequences are SGHVS and FQNEAQ. V lost 1 base, J lost 2 bases, and 14 bases lay in between. The CDR3 loop is CASSLGVRGVNTEAFF. The CDR3 nucleotides are TGTGCCAGCAGCTTAGGGGTAAGGGGCGTAAACACTGAAGCTTTCTTT. The whole variable domain, remainder taken from reference TRBV7-8 and TRBJ1-1, is GAGVSQSPRYKVAKRGQDVALRCDPISGHVSLFWYQQALGQGPEFLTYFQNEAQLDKSGLPSDRFFAERPEGSVSTLKIQRTQQEDSAVYLCASSLGVRGVNTEAFFGQGTRLTVV.